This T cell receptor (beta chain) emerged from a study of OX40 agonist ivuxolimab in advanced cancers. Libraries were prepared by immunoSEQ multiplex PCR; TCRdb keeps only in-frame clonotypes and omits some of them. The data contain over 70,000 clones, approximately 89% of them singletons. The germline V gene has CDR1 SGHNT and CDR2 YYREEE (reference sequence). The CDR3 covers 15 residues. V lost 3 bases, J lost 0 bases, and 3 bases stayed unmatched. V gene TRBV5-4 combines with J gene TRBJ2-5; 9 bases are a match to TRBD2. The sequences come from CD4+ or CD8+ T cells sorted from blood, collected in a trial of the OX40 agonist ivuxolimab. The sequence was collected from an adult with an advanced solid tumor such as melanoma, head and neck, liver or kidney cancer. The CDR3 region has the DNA TGTGCCAGCAGCTCCAAGCGGGGGGACCAAGAGACCCAGTACTTC. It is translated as CASSSKRGDQETQYF.